This T cell receptor beta chain was sequenced during a study of T-cell memory formation after mild COVID-19. Looking at the study overall: Clusters were largely donor specific.

TCR alpha and TCR beta cDNA libraries with sample barcodes and UMIs came from 5'RACE using constant-segment primers. A single record per CDR3 protein comes from TCRdb applying MiXCR to the 5' RACE reads. This table has about 560,000 distinct CDR3 sequences, under 20% appearing once. This clonotype was counted between two and nine times. Antigen unknown. Findings of the study overall: Pre-infection memory carried some responding clones, suggesting that cross-reactive memory joined.

The CDR3 sequence is 13 residues long. Germline V CDR1 and CDR2: LGHDT, YNNKEL (reference sequence). V shed 1 base and J 10 bases; nucleotides not matched to a gene: 3. The V and J genes are TRBV3-1 and TRBJ2-1; TRBD1 agrees at 8 bases. The TCR sequence derives from an adult woman who had mild COVID-19 (a few samples of this study predate the infection). Cell type and time point are not known. The specimen sequenced was PBMCs or a T cell subset sorted from them (not recorded which). CDR3 in DNA: TGTGCCAGCAGCCAAGGGGCAGGGGGCGAGCAGTTCTTC. Protein sequence: CASSQGAGGEQFF.